This TCR beta chain was recorded in a study of T cell responses to AZD1222 COVID-19 vaccine. This CDR3 has 15 amino acids. The V gene's germline CDR1 is MNHEY and CDR2 SVGEGT. The V gene lost 2 bases and the J gene lost 8 bases, with 18 bases spanning the gap. Libraries were prepared by immunoSEQ multiplex PCR; TCRdb keeps only in-frame clonotypes and omits some of them. This table holds about 160,000 clones, around 89% found once. This sequence was found in an adult in good health. The V gene is TRBV6-2 or TRBV6-3, the J gene TRBJ1-2, with D possibly matching TRBD1 (6 bases). Here the sequenced sample was peripheral blood, taken on day 0 of AZD1222 vaccination. The CDR3 bases are TGTGCCAGCAGTTACGAATCGACAGGAGGAGCGGGCTACACCTTC. Its translation: CASSYESTGGAGYTF.